A selection of T cell receptor beta chains follows, all from one sample in a study of beta chain bispecific antibodies for T cell cancers. In TCRdb, the 5' RACE reads were re-called with MiXCR into one record per CDR3 protein. The table includes 8,000 to 9,000 distinct CDR3 sequences, around 2.3% detected once. Antigen specificity for these receptors is unknown. The specimen comprised T cells from a healthy donor cultured with Jurkat leukemia cells, sampled from a culture containing an anti-CD19 bispecific antibody. These receptors originate from a human donor in good health. Some clones in this sample may be carry-over from other donors' samples. Each CDR3 is given with its conserved first and last residue. Each record gives: clone size, D gene, CDR3 length, J gene, V gene, CDR3 protein, CDR3 DNA. A D gene is named only where the DNA matches it firmly. Some rows mark clone size as missing; the rest say once, few, many or name a class of expanded clone.

>few|-|16|TRBJ1-3|TRBV19
CASSNRDGHSGNTIYF
TGTGCCAGTAGTAATCGGGACGGTCACTCTGGAAACACCATATATTTT
>many|-|13|TRBJ1-1|TRBV19
CASTVGRNTEAFF
TGTGCCAGTACCGTTGGGAGGAACACTGAAGCTTTCTTT
>-|-|14|TRBJ1-2|TRBV14
CASSPREGYYGYTF
TGTGCCAGCAGCCCCAGGGAGGGCTACTATGGCTACACCTTC
>many|-|12|TRBJ2-5|TRBV20-1
CSARRAPETQYF
TGCAGTGCTAGACGGGCCCCGGAGACCCAGTACTTC
>few|-|14|TRBJ2-5|TRBV5-4
CASSLAMVGETQYF
TGTGCCAGCAGCTTGGCAATGGTGGGAGAGACCCAGTACTTC
>-|-|15|TRBJ1-1|TRBV5-6
CASSPRTEMNTEAFF
TGTGCCAGCAGCCCCCGAACAGAAATGAACACTGAAGCTTTCTTT
>many|TRBD2|17|TRBJ2-1|TRBV10-3
CAISESRASGDNNEQFF
TGTGCCATCAGTGAGTCGAGAGCTAGCGGGGACAACAATGAGCAGTTCTTC
>many|-|13|TRBJ1-2|TRBV16
CASSPPANYGYTF
TGTGCCAGCAGCCCCCCTGCTAACTATGGCTACACCTTC
>many|TRBD1|14|TRBJ1-1|TRBV11-2
CASSLRTGGIEAFF
TGTGCCAGCAGCCTGCGGACAGGTGGGATCGAAGCTTTCTTT
>many|TRBD2|15|TRBJ2-1|TRBV20-1
CSARELARGRDEQFF
TGCAGTGCTAGGGAACTAGCGCGGGGTCGGGATGAGCAGTTCTTC
>many|-|13|TRBJ2-1|TRBV10-1
CASGPTGRNEQFF
TGCGCCAGCGGACCCACAGGGCGGAATGAGCAGTTCTTC
>medium-sized|TRBD2|14|TRBJ2-1|TRBV20-1
CSASFERGVNEQFF
TGCAGTGCTAGCTTCGAGCGGGGGGTCAATGAGCAGTTCTTC
>many|-|15|TRBJ1-2|TRBV7-8
CASSLFGRDVYGYTF
TGTGCCAGCAGCTTATTCGGCCGGGACGTCTATGGCTACACCTTC
>many|-|12|TRBJ1-5|TRBV6-5
CASSEGPGPQHF
TGTGCCAGCAGTGAGGGCCCAGGGCCCCAGCATTTT
>medium-sized|-|13|TRBJ2-2|TRBV20-1
CSARDRYTGELFF
TGCAGTGCTAGGGACCGGTACACCGGGGAGCTGTTTTTT
>many|TRBD1|14|TRBJ1-1|TRBV6-6
CASTRRGLYTEAFF
TGTGCCAGCACGCGCAGGGGGCTGTACACTGAAGCTTTCTTT
>many|-|15|TRBJ2-1|TRBV7-3
CASSPGKAGANEQFF
TGTGCCAGCAGCCCAGGGAAGGCGGGGGCCAATGAGCAGTTCTTC
>many|TRBD2|16|TRBJ2-2|TRBV5-1
CASSLAGITNTGELFF
TGCGCCAGCAGTCTAGCGGGGATAACGAACACCGGGGAGCTGTTTTTT
>many|-|15|TRBJ2-5|TRBV27
CASSPPGGGRGTQYF
TGTGCCAGCAGTCCCCCAGGGGGGGGGAGGGGGACCCAGTACTTC
>many|TRBD2|17|TRBJ2-7|TRBV9
CARSPDIAGGPGYEQYF
TGTGCCAGATCCCCGGATATAGCGGGGGGGCCGGGATACGAGCAGTACTTC
>few|-|14|TRBJ2-4|TRBV11-2
CASSLPGRRDIQYF
TGTGCCAGCAGCCTCCCTGGCCGGAGGGACATTCAGTACTTC
>many|TRBD2|16|TRBJ2-3|TRBV5-1
CASTSGVGTPADTQYF
TGCGCCAGCACCAGCGGGGTTGGGACCCCGGCAGATACGCAGTATTTT
>many|-|14|TRBJ2-1|TRBV27
CASSNGRGSNEQFF
TGTGCCAGCAGTAACGGCAGGGGCAGTAATGAGCAGTTCTTC
>many|-|14|TRBJ1-1|TRBV21-1
CASSKEQLNTEAFF
TGTGCCAGCAGCAAAGAACAGCTGAACACTGAAGCTTTCTTT
>many|-|20|TRBJ2-1|TRBV21-1
CASSPGTSNRLLSSYNEQFF
TGTGCCAGCAGCCCCGGGACGTCGAACCGCCTTTTGAGCTCCTACAATGAGCAGTTCTTC
>many|TRBD2|16|TRBJ2-4|TRBV2
CASSEALAGDQNIQYF
TGTGCCAGCAGTGAAGCGCTAGCGGGGGACCAAAACATTCAGTACTTC
>many|-|14|TRBJ2-7|TRBV3-1
CASSQVQRTYEQYF
TGTGCCAGCAGCCAAGTTCAGAGAACCTACGAGCAGTACTTC
>many|-|15|TRBJ1-2|TRBV9
CASSVGRTAARGYTF
TGTGCCAGCAGCGTAGGGAGGACAGCAGCTCGGGGCTACACCTTC
>few|TRBD2|15|TRBJ2-7|TRBV18
CASSPKRGGGYEQYF
TGTGCCAGCTCACCTAAGCGGGGGGGGGGCTACGAGCAGTACTTC
>few|-|11|TRBJ2-5|TRBV7-9
CAAGDVETQYF
TGTGCCGCAGGGGACGTCGAGACCCAGTACTTC
>many|TRBD2|14|TRBJ2-2|TRBV12-3/TRBV12-4
CASRPSGDTGELFF
TGTGCCAGCAGACCTAGCGGGGACACCGGGGAGCTGTTTTTT
>many|-|15|TRBJ2-3|TRBV27
CASSLSGNPTDTQYF
TGTGCCAGCAGTTTATCGGGGAACCCCACAGATACGCAGTATTTT
>many|-|14|TRBJ2-3|TRBV5-1
CASSLGGAEDTQYF
TGCGCCAGCAGCTTGGGGGGGGCCGAAGATACGCAGTATTTT
>many|-|13|TRBJ2-3|TRBV27
CASSYGSLATQYF
TGTGCCAGCAGTTACGGCTCCCTCGCTACGCAGTATTTT
>many|-|16|TRBJ2-7|TRBV7-2
CASSSPMGLLWDEQYF
TGTGCCAGCAGCTCCCCGATGGGTTTATTGTGGGACGAGCAGTACTTC
>many|TRBD2|15|TRBJ2-1|TRBV5-5
CASSSSGGTYNEQFF
TGTGCCAGCAGCTCTAGCGGGGGCACCTACAATGAGCAGTTCTTC
>many|TRBD1|14|TRBJ1-1|TRBV20-1
CSARDPQGAAEAFF
TGCAGTGCTAGAGATCCACAGGGGGCAGCTGAAGCTTTCTTT
>many|-|14|TRBJ1-2|TRBV10-3
CAISDRDRKYGYTF
TGTGCCATCAGTGATCGGGACCGGAAGTATGGCTACACCTTC
>many|TRBD1|16|TRBJ1-2|TRBV12-3/TRBV12-4
CASSLTGQGHSYGYTF
TGTGCCAGCAGTTTAACGGGACAGGGTCATAGCTATGGCTACACCTTC
>many|-|14|TRBJ2-7|TRBV20-1
CSASEASESYEQYF
TGCAGTGCTAGTGAGGCTAGCGAATCCTACGAGCAGTACTTC
>many|TRBD1|14|TRBJ2-4|TRBV5-1
CASSSGQGIHIQYF
TGCGCCAGCAGCTCGGGACAGGGTATACACATTCAGTACTTC
>many|TRBD2|15|TRBJ2-5|TRBV5-1
CASSLASGGPETQYF
TGCGCCAGCAGCTTGGCCAGCGGGGGACCAGAGACCCAGTACTTC
>many|-|16|TRBJ2-2|TRBV7-6
CASSLNTGYITGELFF
TGTGCCAGCAGCCTCAATACAGGGTACATCACCGGGGAGCTGTTTTTT
>many|TRBD2|15|TRBJ2-7|TRBV7-2
CASSLVLGLGNEQYF
TGTGCCAGCAGCTTAGTGCTTGGACTAGGGAACGAGCAGTACTTC
>many|-|15|TRBJ2-3|TRBV7-6
CASSLAGAGTDTQYF
TGTGCCAGCAGCTTAGCGGGTGCTGGCACAGATACGCAGTATTTT
>many|-|15|TRBJ1-6|TRBV5-1
CASSFWAGENSPLHF
TGCGCCAGCAGCTTCTGGGCAGGAGAAAATTCACCCCTCCACTTT
>many|-|15|TRBJ2-7|TRBV15
CATSQSRGIGYEQYF
TGTGCCACCAGCCAGAGTCGGGGGATAGGGTACGAGCAGTACTTC
>many|-|16|TRBJ2-5|TRBV5-1
CASTDLAGGPQETQYF
TGCGCCAGCACCGACCTTGCCGGGGGGCCCCAAGAGACCCAGTACTTC
>many|-|13|TRBJ1-1|TRBV20-1
CSARGALNTEAFF
TGCAGTGCTAGAGGGGCCCTAAACACTGAAGCTTTCTTT
>many|TRBD1|15|TRBJ1-2|TRBV5-6
CASSQGRQGVYGYTF
TGTGCCAGCAGCCAAGGACGACAGGGAGTTTATGGCTACACCTTC
>many|-|15|TRBJ1-5|TRBV5-5
CASSLGQTSNQPQHF
TGTGCCAGCAGCTTGGGGCAGACTAGCAATCAGCCCCAGCATTTT
>many|TRBD2|16|TRBJ2-7|TRBV15
CATSRDGSGGSWEQYF
TGTGCCACCAGCAGAGACGGGAGCGGGGGTTCGTGGGAGCAGTACTTC
>many|-|15|TRBJ1-2|TRBV5-1
CASSLPADGNYGYTF
TGCGCCAGCAGCTTACCGGCCGACGGAAACTATGGCTACACCTTC
>many|-|13|TRBJ2-7|TRBV11-2
CASSSRRADEQYF
TGTGCCAGCAGCTCCCGGAGGGCTGACGAGCAGTACTTC
>many|TRBD1|11|TRBJ2-1|TRBV14
CASQGVDEQFF
TGTGCCAGCCAGGGGGTGGATGAGCAGTTCTTC
>many|-|19|TRBJ2-2|TRBV21-1
CASSKAASGGPPETGELFF
TGTGCCAGCAGCAAAGCGGCTAGCGGGGGCCCGCCGGAGACCGGGGAGCTGTTTTTT
>many|TRBD1|15|TRBJ1-5|TRBV6-5
CASSSGTGGHQPQHF
TGTGCCAGCAGCTCCGGGACAGGGGGCCATCAGCCCCAGCATTTT
>many|-|13|TRBJ2-7|TRBV10-2
CASAPGATYEQYF
TGCGCCAGCGCCCCAGGAGCTACCTACGAGCAGTACTTC
>few|-|14|TRBJ2-7|TRBV18
CASSEGLGSYEQYF
TGTGCCAGCTCAGAGGGACTGGGCTCCTACGAGCAGTACTTC
>many|-|14|TRBJ2-7|TRBV14
CASSPNRDSYEQYF
TGTGCCAGCAGCCCCAACCGGGACTCCTACGAGCAGTACTTC